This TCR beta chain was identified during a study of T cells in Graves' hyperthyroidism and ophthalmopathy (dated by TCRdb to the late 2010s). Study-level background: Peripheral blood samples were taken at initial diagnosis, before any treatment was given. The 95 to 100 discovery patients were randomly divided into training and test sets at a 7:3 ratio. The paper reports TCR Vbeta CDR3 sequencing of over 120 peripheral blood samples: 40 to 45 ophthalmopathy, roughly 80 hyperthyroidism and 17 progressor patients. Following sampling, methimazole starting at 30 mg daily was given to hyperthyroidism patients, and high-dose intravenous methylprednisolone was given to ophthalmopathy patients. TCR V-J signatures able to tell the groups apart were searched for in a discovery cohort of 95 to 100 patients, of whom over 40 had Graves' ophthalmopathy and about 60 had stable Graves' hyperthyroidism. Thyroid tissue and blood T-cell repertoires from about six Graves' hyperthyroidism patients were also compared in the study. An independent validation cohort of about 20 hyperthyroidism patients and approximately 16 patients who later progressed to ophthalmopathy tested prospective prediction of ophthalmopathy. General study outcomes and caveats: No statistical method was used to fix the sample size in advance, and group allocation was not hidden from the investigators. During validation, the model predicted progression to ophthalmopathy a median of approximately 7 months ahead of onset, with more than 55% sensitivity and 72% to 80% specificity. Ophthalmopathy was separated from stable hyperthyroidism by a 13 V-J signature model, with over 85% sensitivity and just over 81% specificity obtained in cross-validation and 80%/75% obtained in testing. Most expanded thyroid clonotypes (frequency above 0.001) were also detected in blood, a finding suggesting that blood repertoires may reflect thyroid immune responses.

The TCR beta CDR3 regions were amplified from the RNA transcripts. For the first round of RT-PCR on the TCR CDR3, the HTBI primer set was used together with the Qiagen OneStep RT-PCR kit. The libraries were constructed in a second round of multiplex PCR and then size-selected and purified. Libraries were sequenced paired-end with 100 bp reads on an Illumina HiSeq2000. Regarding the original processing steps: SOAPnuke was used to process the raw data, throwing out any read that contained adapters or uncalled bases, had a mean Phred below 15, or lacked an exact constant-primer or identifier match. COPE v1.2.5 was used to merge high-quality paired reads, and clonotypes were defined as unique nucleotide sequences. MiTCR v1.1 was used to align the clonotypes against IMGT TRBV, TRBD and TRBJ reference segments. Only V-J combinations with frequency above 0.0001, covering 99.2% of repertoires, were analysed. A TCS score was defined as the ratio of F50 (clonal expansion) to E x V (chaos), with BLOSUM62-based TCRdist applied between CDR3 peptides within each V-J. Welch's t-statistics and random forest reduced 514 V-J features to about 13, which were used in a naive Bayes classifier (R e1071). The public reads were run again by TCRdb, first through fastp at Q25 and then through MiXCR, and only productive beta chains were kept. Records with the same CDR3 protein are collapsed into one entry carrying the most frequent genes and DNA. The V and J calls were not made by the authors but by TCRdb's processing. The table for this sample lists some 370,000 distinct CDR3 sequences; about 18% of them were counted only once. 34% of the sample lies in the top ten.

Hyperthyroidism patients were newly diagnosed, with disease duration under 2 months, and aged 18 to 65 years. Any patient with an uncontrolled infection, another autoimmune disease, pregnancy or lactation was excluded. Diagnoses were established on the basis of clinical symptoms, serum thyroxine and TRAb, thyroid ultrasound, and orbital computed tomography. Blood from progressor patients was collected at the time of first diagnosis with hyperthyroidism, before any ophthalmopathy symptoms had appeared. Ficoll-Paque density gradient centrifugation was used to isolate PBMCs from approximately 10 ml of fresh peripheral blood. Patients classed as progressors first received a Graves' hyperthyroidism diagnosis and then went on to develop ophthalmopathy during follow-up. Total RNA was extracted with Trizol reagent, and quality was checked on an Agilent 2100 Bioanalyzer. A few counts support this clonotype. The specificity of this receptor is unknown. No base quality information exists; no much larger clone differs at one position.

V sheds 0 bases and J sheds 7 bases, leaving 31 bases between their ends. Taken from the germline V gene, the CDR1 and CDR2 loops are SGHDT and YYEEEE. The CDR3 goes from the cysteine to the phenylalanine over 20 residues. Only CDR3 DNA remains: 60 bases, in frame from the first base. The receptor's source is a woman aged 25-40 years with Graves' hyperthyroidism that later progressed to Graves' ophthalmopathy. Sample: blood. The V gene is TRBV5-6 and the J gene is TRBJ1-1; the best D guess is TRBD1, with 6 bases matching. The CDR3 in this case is CASSLAKLEFMYDRQVEAFF. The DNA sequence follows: TGTGCCAGCAGCTTGGCAAAGCTTGAGTTTATGTATGACAGACAGGTTGAAGCTTTCTTT.